This T cell receptor beta chain is from a study of regulatory T cells in long-lasting Graves disease (dated by TCRdb to 2020 to 2023). The study in broad terms: To count as having persistent Graves' disease, a patient had to have received antithyroid drug treatment for over 5 years with TSH receptor autoantibodies remaining persistently positive. Patients with persistent Graves' disease were compared with patients with newly diagnosed Graves' disease using TCR sequencing and RNA sequencing of peripheral blood. The study took place in China and was registered as a clinical trial. A total of about 35 samples underwent TCR sequencing, from about 13 patients with persistent Graves' disease and approximately 20 patients with newly diagnosed Graves' disease. Antithyroid drugs had been taken for around 9.8 years on average by persistent Graves' disease patients in the clinical cohort. What the work shows at the level of the full study, not this receptor alone: Persistent disease showed preferential use of TRBV28, TRBJ1-2 and TRBJ2-5, whereas newly diagnosed disease favored TRBV20-1 and TRBJ2-1. Lower TCR Shannon entropy and fewer highly expanded clones were observed in persistent Graves' disease patients than in newly diagnosed patients, which suggested clonal expansion. As a limitation, the authors acknowledged that the small sample size may reduce accuracy. Patients with persistent disease shared more public clonotypes (approximately 2,500) than newly diagnosed patients did (around 930). Sequencing and analysis were restricted to the TCR beta chain. Peripheral blood alone was examined, since thyroid tissue, which constituted the primary lesion, could not be accessed.

This clonotype was seen only once. No cognate antigen has been identified for it. No base quality information exists; no much larger clone differs at one position. One read alone is a weak basis. V drops 5 bases and J drops 1 base, leaving 12 bases in between. For CDR1 and CDR2, the germline V gene lists SGDLS and YYNGEE. The CDR3 starts with the cysteine, ends with the phenylalanine, and has 15 residues. Left in the record is the CDR3 DNA by itself, 45 bases read in frame from the first base. The library was built by means of multiplex PCR. Sequencing took place on an Illumina HiSeq 4000. TCR beta libraries were built with iRepertoire HTBI primers and Arm-PCR amplification of CDR3 regions. Gel purification was performed on PCR products prior to sequencing. The original pipeline was this. Across samples, roughly 60 TRBV and 15 or so TRBJ segments were identified and used for gene usage analysis of CDR3 amino acid clonotypes. Filtered high-quality paired reads were merged into contigs using COPE and FqMerger. BLAST was used to align contigs to the IMGT TRBV, TRBD and TRBJ reference genes, and CDR3 was defined following IMGT. Any clonotype with a frequency above 0.1% was counted as a highly expanded clone. Shannon entropy was used to measure repertoire diversity, and the Gini coefficient was used to measure V-J evenness. Public clonotypes were defined as clonotypes shared by more than one individual. Starting from the raw public reads, TCRdb applied fastp trimming at Q25, assembled clones with MiXCR and retained in-frame beta chains. Duplicate CDR3 protein sequences are folded into a single record with the most common DNA and genes. The V and J calls, along with clone size, are taken from TCRdb and not from the paper's own processing. The sample data list some 430,000 distinct CDR3 sequences, and 20% to 25% of these were observed just once. The ten largest clones add up to roughly 7.7% of the sample.

Per the publication, the time point label means: persistent/refractory GD, antithyroid drugs over 5 years with positive TRAb. For both TCR sequencing and RNA sequencing, RNA was extracted from PBMCs in TRIzol. Graves' disease was diagnosed according to American Thyroid Association guidelines. Recruitment of patients was carried out at an endocrinology department in Xi'an, China. From each patient, around 8.3 milliliters of peripheral blood was collected into an EDTA anticoagulant tube. Ficoll Paque Plus density gradient separation was used to isolate PBMCs, and no additional T cell sorting was done. An Agilent 2100 Bioanalyzer and agarose gel were used to check RNA quality, while a NanoDrop 2000 measured RNA concentration.

This material consisted of peripheral blood mononuclear cells (PBMCs), taken when the disease was refractory, from a patient treated with antithyroid drugs. In this chain, TRBV9 is recombined with TRBJ2-2; TRBD1 is perhaps the D gene, given 6 matching bases. This clonotype originated in a female donor with Graves disease. The DNA sequence is given as TGTGCCAGCAGACGGGACATGATGAACACCGGGGAGCTGTTTTTT. Its protein is CASRRDMMNTGELFF.